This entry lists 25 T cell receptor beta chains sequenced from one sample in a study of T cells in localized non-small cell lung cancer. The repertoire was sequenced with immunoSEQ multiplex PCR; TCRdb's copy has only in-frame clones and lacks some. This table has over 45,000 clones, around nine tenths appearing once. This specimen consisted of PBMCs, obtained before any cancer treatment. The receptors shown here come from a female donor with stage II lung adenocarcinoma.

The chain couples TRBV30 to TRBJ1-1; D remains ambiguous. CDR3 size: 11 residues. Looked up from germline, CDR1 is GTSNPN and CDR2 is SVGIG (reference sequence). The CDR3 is CGNQALTEAFF. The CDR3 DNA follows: TGTGGTAATCAGGCGCTCACTGAAGCTTTCTTT.

CDR3 in amino acids: CASTSSRGGDYGYTF. CDR3 sequence (DNA): TGTGCCAGCACTTCCTCTAGGGGCGGGGACTATGGCTACACCTTC. V usage is TRBV27 and J usage is TRBJ1-2, with a weak D call TRBD1 (5 bases). This CDR3 region has 15 residues. Trimming cost V 7 bases and J 3 bases, with 18 bases left between them. CDR1 and CDR2 from the germline V gene are MNHEY and SMNVEV (reference sequence).

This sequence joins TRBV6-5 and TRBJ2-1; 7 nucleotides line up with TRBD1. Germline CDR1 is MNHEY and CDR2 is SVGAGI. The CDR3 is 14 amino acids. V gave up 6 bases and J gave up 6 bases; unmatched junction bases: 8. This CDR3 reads CASSQQGSGNEQFF. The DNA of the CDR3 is TGTGCCAGCAGCCAACAGGGGAGCGGCAATGAGCAGTTCTTC.

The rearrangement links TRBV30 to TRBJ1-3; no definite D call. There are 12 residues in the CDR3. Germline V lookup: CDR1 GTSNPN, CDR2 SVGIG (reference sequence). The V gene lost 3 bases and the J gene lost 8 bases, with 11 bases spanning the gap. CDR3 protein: CAWRPTVYTIYF. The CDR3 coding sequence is TGTGCCTGGAGGCCCACGGTATACACCATATATTTT.

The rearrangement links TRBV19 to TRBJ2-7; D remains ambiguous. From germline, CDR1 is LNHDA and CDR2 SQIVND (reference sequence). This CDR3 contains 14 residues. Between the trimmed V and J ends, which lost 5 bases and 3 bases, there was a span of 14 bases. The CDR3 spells CASSADRRRYEQYF. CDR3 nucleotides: TGTGCCAGTAGTGCCGACCGCCGCCGCTACGAGCAGTACTTC.

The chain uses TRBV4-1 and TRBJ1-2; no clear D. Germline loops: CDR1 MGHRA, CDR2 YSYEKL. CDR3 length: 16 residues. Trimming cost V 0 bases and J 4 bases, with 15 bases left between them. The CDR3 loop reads CASSQEFADVSYGYTF. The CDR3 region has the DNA TGCGCCAGCAGCCAAGAATTCGCGGACGTCAGCTATGGCTACACCTTC.

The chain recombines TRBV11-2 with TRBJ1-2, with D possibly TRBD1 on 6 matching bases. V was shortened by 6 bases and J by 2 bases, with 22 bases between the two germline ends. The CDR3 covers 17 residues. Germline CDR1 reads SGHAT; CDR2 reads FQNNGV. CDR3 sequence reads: CASRRTGSRDKNYGYTF. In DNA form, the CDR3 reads TGTGCCAGCAGGAGAACAGGGTCCCGAGATAAGAACTATGGCTACACCTTC.

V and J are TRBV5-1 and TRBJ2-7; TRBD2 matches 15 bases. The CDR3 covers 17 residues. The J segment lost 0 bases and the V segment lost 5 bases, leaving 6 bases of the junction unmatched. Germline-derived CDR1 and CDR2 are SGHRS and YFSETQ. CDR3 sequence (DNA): TGCGCCAGCAGTCCGGGACTAGCGGGGGGAAGCTCCTACGAGCAGTACTTC. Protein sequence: CASSPGLAGGSSYEQYF.

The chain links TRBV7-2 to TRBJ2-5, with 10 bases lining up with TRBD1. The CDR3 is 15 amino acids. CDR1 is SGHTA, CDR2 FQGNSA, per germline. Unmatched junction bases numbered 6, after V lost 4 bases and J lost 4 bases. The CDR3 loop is CASSSDRGVTETQYF. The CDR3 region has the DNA TGTGCCAGCAGCTCGGACAGGGGGGTTACAGAGACCCAGTACTTC.

The CDR3 here is CASSLELNRLLTDTQYF. The CDR3 DNA sequence: TGTGCCAGCAGCTTAGAGCTGAATCGGCTCTTGACAGATACGCAGTATTTT. This chain links TRBV7-8 with TRBJ2-3; D unclear. CDR1 is SGHVS, CDR2 FQNEAQ, per germline. V was cut by 1 base and J by 3 bases, with 17 bases left in between. The CDR3 sequence is 17 residues long. The whole variable domain, remainder taken from reference TRBV7-8 and TRBJ2-3, is GAGVSQSPRYKVAKRGQDVALRCDPISGHVSLFWYQQALGQGPEFLTYFQNEAQLDKSGLPSDRFFAERPEGSVSTLKIQRTQQEDSAVYLCASSLELNRLLTDTQYFGPGTRLTVL.

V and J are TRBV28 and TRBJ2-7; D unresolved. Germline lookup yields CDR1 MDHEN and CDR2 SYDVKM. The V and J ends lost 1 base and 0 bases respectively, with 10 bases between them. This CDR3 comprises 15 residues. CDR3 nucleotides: TGTGCCAGCAGTTTATCTCCCCAGAGCTCCTACGAGCAGTACTTC. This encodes CASSLSPQSSYEQYF.

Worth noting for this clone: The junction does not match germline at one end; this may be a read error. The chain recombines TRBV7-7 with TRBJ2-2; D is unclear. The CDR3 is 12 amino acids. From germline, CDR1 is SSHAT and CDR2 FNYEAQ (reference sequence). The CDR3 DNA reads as TGTGCTAGCAGCCCAAGCTTCGGAGAGCTGTTTTTT. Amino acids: CASSPSFGELFF. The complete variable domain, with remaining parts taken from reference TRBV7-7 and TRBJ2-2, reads GAGVSQSPRYKVTKRGQDVTLRCDPISSHATLYWYQQALGQGPEFLTYFNYEAQPDKSGLPSDRFSAERPEGSISTLTIQRTEQRDSAMYRCASSPSFGELFFGEGSRLTVL.

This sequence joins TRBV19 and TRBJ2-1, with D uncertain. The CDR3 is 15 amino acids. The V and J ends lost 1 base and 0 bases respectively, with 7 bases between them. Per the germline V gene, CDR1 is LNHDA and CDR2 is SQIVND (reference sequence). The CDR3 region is CASSIGGNSYNEQFF. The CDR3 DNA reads TGTGCCAGTAGTATAGGTGGGAACTCCTACAATGAGCAGTTCTTC.

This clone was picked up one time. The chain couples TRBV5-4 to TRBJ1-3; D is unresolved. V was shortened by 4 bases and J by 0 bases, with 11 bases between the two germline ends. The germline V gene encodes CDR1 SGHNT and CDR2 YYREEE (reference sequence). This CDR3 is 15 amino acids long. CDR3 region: CASSIDSFSGNTIYF. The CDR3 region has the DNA TGTGCCAGCAGCATAGACTCCTTCTCTGGAAACACCATATATTTT.

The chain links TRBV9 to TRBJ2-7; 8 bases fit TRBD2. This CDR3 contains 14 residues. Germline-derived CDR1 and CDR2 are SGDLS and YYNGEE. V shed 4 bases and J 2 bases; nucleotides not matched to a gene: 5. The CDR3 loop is CASSPGGGTYEQYF. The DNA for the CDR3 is TGTGCCAGCAGCCCGGGGGGGGGAACCTACGAGCAGTACTTC.

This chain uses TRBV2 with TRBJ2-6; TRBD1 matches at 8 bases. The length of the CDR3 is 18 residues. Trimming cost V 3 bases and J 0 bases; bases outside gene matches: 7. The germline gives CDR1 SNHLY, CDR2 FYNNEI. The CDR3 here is CASSDGRDRSSGANVLTF. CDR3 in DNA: TGTGCCAGCAGTGATGGCCGGGACAGGTCCTCTGGGGCCAACGTCCTGACTTTC. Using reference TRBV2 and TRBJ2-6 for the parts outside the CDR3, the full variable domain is EPEVTQTPSHQVTQMGQEVILRCVPISNHLYFYWYRQILGQKVEFLVSFYNNEISEKSEIFDDQFSVERPDGSNFTLKIRSTKLEDSAMYFCASSDGRDRSSGANVLTFGAGSRLTVL.

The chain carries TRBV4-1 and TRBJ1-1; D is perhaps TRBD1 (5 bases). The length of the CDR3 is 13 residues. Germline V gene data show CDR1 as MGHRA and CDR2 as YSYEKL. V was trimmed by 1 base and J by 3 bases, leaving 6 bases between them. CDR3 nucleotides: TGCGCCAGCAGCCAAGGCAGGGACACTGAAGCTTTCTTT. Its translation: CASSQGRDTEAFF.

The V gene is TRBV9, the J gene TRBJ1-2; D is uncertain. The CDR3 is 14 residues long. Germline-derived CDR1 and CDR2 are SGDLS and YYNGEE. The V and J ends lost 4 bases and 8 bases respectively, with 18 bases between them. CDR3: CASSQDRLVMGYTF. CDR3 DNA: TGTGCCAGCAGCCAGGATCGGTTAGTTATGGGCTACACCTTC. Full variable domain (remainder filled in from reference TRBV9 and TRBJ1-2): DSGVTQTPKHLITATGQRVTLRCSPRSGDLSVYWYQQSLDQGLQFLIQYYNGEERAKGNILERFSAQQFPDLHSELNLSSLELGDSALYFCASSQDRLVMGYTFGSGTRLTVV.

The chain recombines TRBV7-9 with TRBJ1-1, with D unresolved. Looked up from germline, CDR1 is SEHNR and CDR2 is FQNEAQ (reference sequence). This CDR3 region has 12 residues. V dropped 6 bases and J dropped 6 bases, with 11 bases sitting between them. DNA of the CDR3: TGTGCCAGCAGGGCTATATTACCTGAAGCTTTCTTT. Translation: CASRAILPEAFF.

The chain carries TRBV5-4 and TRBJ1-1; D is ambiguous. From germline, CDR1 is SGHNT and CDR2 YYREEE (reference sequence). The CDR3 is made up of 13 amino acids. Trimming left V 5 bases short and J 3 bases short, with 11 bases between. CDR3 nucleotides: TGTGCCAGCAGTTACGACACGCACACTGAAGCTTTCTTT. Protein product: CASSYDTHTEAFF.

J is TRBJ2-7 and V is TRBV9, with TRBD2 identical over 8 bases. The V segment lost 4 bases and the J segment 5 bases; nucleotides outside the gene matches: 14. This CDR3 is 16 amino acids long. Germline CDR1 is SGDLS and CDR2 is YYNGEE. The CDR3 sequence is CASSPTSGGPTHEQYF. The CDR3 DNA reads TGTGCCAGCAGCCCAACAAGCGGGGGCCCCACCCACGAGCAGTACTTC.

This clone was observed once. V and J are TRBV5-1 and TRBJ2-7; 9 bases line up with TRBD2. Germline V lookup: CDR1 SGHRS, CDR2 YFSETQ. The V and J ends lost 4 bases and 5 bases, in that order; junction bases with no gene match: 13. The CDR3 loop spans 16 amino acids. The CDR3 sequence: CASSVGRSGGNHEQYF. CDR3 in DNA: TGCGCCAGCAGCGTAGGACGTAGCGGGGGCAACCACGAGCAGTACTTC.

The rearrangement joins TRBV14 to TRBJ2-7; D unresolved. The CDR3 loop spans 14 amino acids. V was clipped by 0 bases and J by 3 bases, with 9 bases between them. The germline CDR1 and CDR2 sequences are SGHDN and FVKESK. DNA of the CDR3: TGTGCCAGCAGCCAAGACCGCGGCCTCTACGAGCAGTACTTC. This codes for CASSQDRGLYEQYF.

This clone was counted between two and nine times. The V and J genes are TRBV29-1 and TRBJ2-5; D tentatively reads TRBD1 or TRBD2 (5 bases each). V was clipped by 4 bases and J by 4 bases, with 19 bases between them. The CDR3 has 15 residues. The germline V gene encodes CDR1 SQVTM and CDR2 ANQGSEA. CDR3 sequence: CSVGVAQGGGETQYF. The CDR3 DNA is TGCAGCGTTGGGGTAGCGCAGGGTGGTGGAGAGACCCAGTACTTC.

The CDR3 region has the DNA TGTGCTAGTGGTCCTGACTTCTTTCGAGCTTTCTTT. It is translated as CASGPDFFRAFF. The chain employs TRBV12-5 and TRBJ1-1; D gene unclear. This CDR3 is built from 12 residues. Germline CDR1 is LGHNT and CDR2 is FRNRAP. V was clipped by 5 bases and J by 10 bases, with 14 bases between them.